This is a list of T cell receptor beta chains from one sample in a study of CD8 T cells in Susac syndrome. Each CDR3 protein gets one entry after TCRdb re-called the immunoSEQ multiplex PCR reads with MiXCR. The sample lists about 80,000 distinct CDR3 sequences; roughly 90% were seen once. Sequenced: CD8+ T cells from PBMCs. The receptors stem from a human donor with multiple sclerosis. Both conserved end residues are part of each CDR3.

v_gene: TRBV12-3/TRBV12-4; j_gene: TRBJ1-2; CDR3aa: CASSLGNYGYTF
v_gene: TRBV27; j_gene: TRBJ2-3; CDR3aa: CASSLYRATDTQYF
v_gene: TRBV7-8; j_gene: TRBJ2-1; CDR3aa: CASSTRPGQGVVQFF
v_gene: TRBV10-1; j_gene: TRBJ2-4; CDR3aa: CASSGEREWNIQYF
v_gene: TRBV4-1; j_gene: TRBJ2-1; CDR3aa: CASSHLTSGDNEQFF
v_gene: TRBV19; j_gene: TRBJ1-1; CDR3aa: CASSIHMDRNTEAFF
v_gene: TRBV19; j_gene: TRBJ1-4; CDR3aa: CASTALGRKLFF
v_gene: TRBV20-1; j_gene: TRBJ2-2; CDR3aa: CSARAAGELFF
v_gene: TRBV12-5; j_gene: TRBJ2-7; CDR3aa: CASGWAGNSYEQYF
v_gene: TRBV27; j_gene: TRBJ2-1; CDR3aa: CASRVAGAVYNEQFF
v_gene: TRBV2; j_gene: TRBJ2-3; CDR3aa: CATLRTLRPPADTQYF
v_gene: TRBV12-3/TRBV12-4; j_gene: TRBJ1-3; CDR3aa: CASSLWGSGNTIYF
v_gene: TRBV5-4; j_gene: TRBJ1-2; CDR3aa: CASSLSSGHTKFYGYTF
v_gene: TRBV7-9; j_gene: TRBJ2-1; CDR3aa: CASSPPGTSDYNEQFF
v_gene: TRBV19; j_gene: TRBJ1-1; CDR3aa: CAAKQGAGYTEAFF
v_gene: TRBV19; j_gene: TRBJ1-2; CDR3aa: CASSPGTGRYGYTF
v_gene: TRBV23-1; j_gene: TRBJ2-7; CDR3aa: CASSYSGGYTYEQYF
v_gene: TRBV7-6; j_gene: TRBJ2-1; CDR3aa: CASSLASEQFF
v_gene: TRBV7-9; j_gene: TRBJ1-3; CDR3aa: CASSLVRESSGNTIYF
v_gene: TRBV5-6; j_gene: TRBJ1-2; CDR3aa: CASSLAGNYGYTF
v_gene: TRBV28; j_gene: TRBJ1-1; CDR3aa: CASRTGFEAFF
v_gene: TRBV19; j_gene: TRBJ2-7; CDR3aa: CASSIRDIISRKYF
v_gene: TRBV6-5; j_gene: TRBJ2-6; CDR3aa: CASSYSGTGANVLTF
v_gene: TRBV4-1; j_gene: TRBJ2-7; CDR3aa: CASSLKVATDTYEQYF
v_gene: TRBV7-8; j_gene: TRBJ2-1; CDR3aa: CASSPGYGQFF
v_gene: TRBV20-1; j_gene: TRBJ2-1; CDR3aa: CSARGAESYNEQFF
v_gene: TRBV6-1; j_gene: TRBJ2-1; CDR3aa: CASSQLAGVPTYNEQFF
v_gene: TRBV4-1; j_gene: TRBJ1-1; CDR3aa: CASSQRADRYTEAFF
v_gene: TRBV3-1; j_gene: TRBJ2-1; CDR3aa: CASSQPSLGLELNEQFF
v_gene: TRBV12-3/TRBV12-4; j_gene: TRBJ1-2; CDR3aa: CASSPLGGREGYTF
v_gene: TRBV7-8; j_gene: TRBJ2-1; CDR3aa: CASSLAPLGSWNEQFF
v_gene: TRBV27; j_gene: TRBJ2-1; CDR3aa: CASSFRTLNEQFF
v_gene: TRBV5-1; j_gene: TRBJ2-7; CDR3aa: CASSLASSGTYEQYF
v_gene: TRBV13; j_gene: TRBJ2-7; CDR3aa: CASGDTREQYF
v_gene: TRBV7-9; j_gene: TRBJ2-7; CDR3aa: CASSLRSDEQYF
v_gene: TRBV6-6; j_gene: TRBJ2-6; CDR3aa: CASGATGSNVLTF
v_gene: TRBV12-3/TRBV12-4; j_gene: TRBJ1-5; CDR3aa: CASSRIFEGNQPQHF
v_gene: TRBV11-2; j_gene: TRBJ2-1; CDR3aa: CASSLDITGGSYNEQFF
v_gene: TRBV7-9; j_gene: TRBJ1-1; CDR3aa: CASSLGGQGTEAFF
v_gene: TRBV20-1; j_gene: TRBJ2-1; CDR3aa: CSARDLSRGLDSEQFF
v_gene: TRBV12-3/TRBV12-4; j_gene: TRBJ2-7; CDR3aa: CASAPGAGTIREQYF
v_gene: TRBV3-1; j_gene: TRBJ1-1; CDR3aa: CASSLGQGHTEAFF
v_gene: TRBV28; j_gene: TRBJ2-7; CDR3aa: CASSPNPELEQYF
v_gene: TRBV9; j_gene: TRBJ1-6; CDR3aa: CASSGRTGNLSPLHF
v_gene: TRBV7-9; j_gene: TRBJ1-1; CDR3aa: CASSSPKDIEAFF
v_gene: TRBV19; j_gene: TRBJ1-1; CDR3aa: CASVWAQGTEAFF
v_gene: TRBV7-2; j_gene: TRBJ2-1; CDR3aa: CASSHASPYNEQFF
v_gene: TRBV5-6; j_gene: TRBJ2-2; CDR3aa: CASRHMSTGELFF
v_gene: TRBV6-5; j_gene: TRBJ1-1; CDR3aa: CASSSWKDRGSPNTEAFF
v_gene: TRBV5-1; j_gene: TRBJ2-7; CDR3aa: CASTGANYEQYF
v_gene: TRBV7-2; j_gene: TRBJ2-5; CDR3aa: CASSPTSGSLTLYF
v_gene: TRBV7-2; j_gene: TRBJ2-7; CDR3aa: CASSLIPYEQYF